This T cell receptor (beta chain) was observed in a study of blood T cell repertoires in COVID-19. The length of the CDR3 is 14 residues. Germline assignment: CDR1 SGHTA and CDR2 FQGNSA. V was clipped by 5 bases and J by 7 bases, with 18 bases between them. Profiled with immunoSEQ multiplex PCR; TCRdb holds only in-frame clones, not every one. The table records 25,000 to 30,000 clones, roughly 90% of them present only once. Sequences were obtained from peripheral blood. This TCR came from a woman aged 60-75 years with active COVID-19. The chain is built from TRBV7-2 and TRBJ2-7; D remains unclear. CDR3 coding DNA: TGTGCCAGCAGCACGCCAGTCAATACGGGTGAGCAGTACTTC. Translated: CASSTPVNTGEQYF.